Shown below are 6 T cell receptor beta chains from a single sample sequenced in a study of Ad26.COV2.S vaccination and SARS-CoV-2 variants. This sample's treatment: 19 received Ad26.COV2.S at low or high dose, single or two shots; about 5 received placebo; per-sample allocation not given. On day 63 after the first injection, vaccine and placebo recipients gave samples. Clones were read by immunoSEQ multiplex PCR, and TCRdb kept only the in-frame ones, dropping some. There are about 680,000 clones in the sample; about 90% occur only once, and nearly 1.5% lies in the top ten. This sample comprised peripheral blood, obtained in a trial of Ad26.COV2.S vaccine versus placebo. The receptors come from a person aged 18-65 years who received the Ad26.COV2.S COVID-19 vaccine or a placebo.

This sequence joins TRBV2 and TRBJ1-5, with 8 bases fitting TRBD1. Trimming cost V 1 base and J 3 bases; bases outside gene matches: 5. Germline V CDR1 and CDR2: SNHLY, FYNNEI. The CDR3 has 16 amino acids. This chain's CDR3 is CASSEEETGANQPQHF. CDR3 in DNA: TGTGCCAGCAGTGAAGAAGAGACAGGGGCCAATCAGCCCCAGCATTTT.

This chain joins TRBV9 and TRBJ1-2, with D possibly being TRBD1 (5 bases). The ends were cut back, 1 base at V and 2 bases at J, with 6 bases in the middle. The germline gives CDR1 SGDLS, CDR2 YYNGEE. This CDR3 has 13 amino acids. CDR3 sequence reads: CASSVRQNYGYTF. In nucleotides, the CDR3 is TGTGCCAGCAGCGTACGACAGAACTATGGCTACACCTTC.

The chain has TRBV11-2 and TRBJ1-5; the D gene is possibly TRBD1 (6 bases). The CDR3 has 15 amino acids. Germline CDR1 reads SGHAT; CDR2 reads FQNNGV. Trimming cost V 5 bases and J 7 bases, with 18 bases left between them. The CDR3 nucleotides are TGTGCCAGCAGCGCGGAACAGGGAGCCAGCCAGCCCCAGCATTTT. Protein sequence: CASSAEQGASQPQHF.

V is TRBV6-1 and J is TRBJ1-5, with D unresolved. Germline V CDR1 and CDR2: MNHNS, SASEGT. V gave up 3 bases and J gave up 5 bases, with 17 bases separating them. This CDR3 spans 16 amino acids. The DNA of the CDR3 is TGTGCCAGCAGTGACAGATCCGCGGACCGTTATCAGCCCCAGCATTTT. Protein: CASSDRSADRYQPQHF.

About this clone: Other DNA sequences within the sample encode an identical CDR3. This chain joins TRBV7-9 and TRBJ2-3; possible D gene TRBD1, 5 bases. CDR3 length equals 14 residues. Germline loops: CDR1 SEHNR, CDR2 FQNEAQ (reference sequence). Trimming pared 6 bases from V and 3 bases from J, leaving 13 bases between. CDR3 sequence: CASSLVSGTDTQYF. The CDR3 bases are TGTGCCAGCAGTCTAGTTTCAGGGACAGATACGCAGTATTTT.

The gene calls are TRBV5-4 and TRBJ2-7, with a weak D call TRBD1 (5 bases). Trimming cost V 6 bases and J 0 bases, with 13 bases left between them. Germline lookup yields CDR1 SGHNT and CDR2 YYREEE (reference sequence). The CDR3 length is 14 residues. The CDR3 loop is CASTIRGSSYEQYF. The CDR3 region has the DNA TGTGCCAGCACTATAAGGGGAAGCTCCTACGAGCAGTACTTC.